Sequencing of this T cell receptor (beta chain) was carried out in a study of control samples from healthy donors and cancer patients. The CDR3 covers 12 residues. From germline, CDR1 is SGHRS and CDR2 YFSETQ. V shed 4 bases and J shed 0 bases, with 5 bases lying between them. Clones were read by immunoSEQ multiplex PCR, and TCRdb kept only the in-frame ones, dropping some. This table holds under 200,000 clones, over 85% found once. The chain couples TRBV5-1 to TRBJ2-7; D gene unclear. The sequence derives from a woman aged 55-70 years in good health. The sequenced sample consisted of blood. The CDR3, as DNA: TGCGCCAGCAGCGTGGACTCCTACGAGCAGTACTTC. This codes for CASSVDSYEQYF.